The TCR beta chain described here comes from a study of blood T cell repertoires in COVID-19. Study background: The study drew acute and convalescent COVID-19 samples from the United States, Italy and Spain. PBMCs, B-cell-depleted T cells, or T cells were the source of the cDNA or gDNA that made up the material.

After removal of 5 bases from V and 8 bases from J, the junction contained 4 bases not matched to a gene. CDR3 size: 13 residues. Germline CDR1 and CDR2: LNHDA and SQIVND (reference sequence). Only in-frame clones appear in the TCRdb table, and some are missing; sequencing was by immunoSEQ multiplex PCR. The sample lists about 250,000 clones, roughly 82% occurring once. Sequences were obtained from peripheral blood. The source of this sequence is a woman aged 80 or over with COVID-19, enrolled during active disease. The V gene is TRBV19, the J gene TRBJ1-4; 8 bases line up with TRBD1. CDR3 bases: TGTGCCAGTAGTGACAGGGGTGGCGAAAAACTGTTTTTT. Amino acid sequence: CASSDRGGEKLFF.